The source of this T cell receptor (beta chain) is a study of blood T cell repertoires in COVID-19. Study background: The study drew acute and convalescent COVID-19 samples from the United States, Italy and Spain.

This clone was recorded once. The CDR3 contains 15 residues. Germline V gene data show CDR1 as SGHNT and CDR2 as YENEEA. Trimming took 2 bases from V and 3 from J; bases not matched to a gene: 5. This table comes from immunoSEQ multiplex PCR, and its TCRdb copy is limited to in-frame clones, with some not included. The repertoire holds 240,000 or so clones, with 86% as singletons. V is TRBV11-3 and J is TRBJ2-3; 7 bases map to TRBD1. Sequencing was carried out using PBMCs or T cells enriched from blood (not recorded which). The receptor was isolated from a woman aged 45-59 years who had recovered from COVID-19. The DNA for the CDR3 is TGTGCCAGCAGCTTAAGGAGACAGGGTACAGATACGCAGTATTTT. As protein: CASSLRRQGTDTQYF.